This T cell receptor beta chain was observed in a study of cytotoxic CD8 clonotypes in ibrutinib-treated CLL. The CDR3 covers 13 residues. Germline CDR1 and CDR2: MGHDK and SYGVNS. The V end lost 6 bases, the J end lost 6 bases, and 12 bases lay between the germline ends. Study-wide findings and caveats: The study found clonality rose at ibrutinib response, then fell toward baseline at progression. The study found public clonotypes uncommon, contracting or stable on treatment.

A 1 in 200,000 to 1 in 1 million T cell depth was the sequencing target. Assay: immunoSEQ multiplex PCR; the TCRdb copy retains only in-frame clones and omits some. The profile shows about 140,000 clones, 70% to 85% of them singletons. With regard to this clone: Its specificity is not known.

The sequences come from PBMCs, collected after 12 months of ibrutinib treatment. This sequence was found in a human donor with chronic lymphocytic leukemia. The chain carries TRBV25-1 and TRBJ2-1, with D unclear. The CDR3 is CASSGQGPNEQFF. The CDR3 bases are TGTGCCAGCAGCGGCCAAGGGCCCAATGAGCAGTTCTTC.